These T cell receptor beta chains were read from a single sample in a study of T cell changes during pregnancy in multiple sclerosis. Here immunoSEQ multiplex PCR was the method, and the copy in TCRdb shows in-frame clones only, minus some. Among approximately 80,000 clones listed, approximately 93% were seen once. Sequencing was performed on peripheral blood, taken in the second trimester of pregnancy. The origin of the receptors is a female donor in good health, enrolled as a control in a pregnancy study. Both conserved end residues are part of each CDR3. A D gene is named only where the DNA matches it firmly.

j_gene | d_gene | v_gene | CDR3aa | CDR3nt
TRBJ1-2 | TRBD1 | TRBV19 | CASSNRGYGYTF | TGTGCCAGTAGTAACAGGGGCTATGGCTACACCTTC
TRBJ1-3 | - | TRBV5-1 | CASSLVADSGNTIYF | TGCGCCAGCAGCTTGGTGGCAGACTCTGGAAACACCATATATTTT
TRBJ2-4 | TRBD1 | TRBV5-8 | CASSSGQGRNIQYF | TGTGCCAGCAGCTCGGGACAGGGCCGGAACATTCAGTACTTC
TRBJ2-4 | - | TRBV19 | CASSVMTALAKNIQYF | TGTGCCAGTAGCGTAATGACTGCGCTAGCCAAAAACATTCAGTACTTC
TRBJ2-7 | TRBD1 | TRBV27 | CASSLSSFSTGHEQYF | TGTGCCAGCAGTCTATCCTCATTTTCGACAGGGCACGAGCAGTACTTC
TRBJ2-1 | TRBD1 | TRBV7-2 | CASSLRTGGWEQFF | TGTGCCAGCAGCTTAAGGACAGGGGGCTGGGAGCAGTTCTTC
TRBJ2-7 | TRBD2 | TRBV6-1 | CASRRREGRYEQYF | TGTGCCAGCAGGCGGAGGGAGGGGCGGTACGAGCAGTACTTC
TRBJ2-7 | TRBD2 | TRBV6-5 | CASSRGLAASYEQYF | TGTGCCAGCAGCCGGGGACTAGCGGCTTCCTACGAGCAGTACTTC
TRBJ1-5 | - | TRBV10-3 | CAISESTPRGNQPQHF | TGTGCCATCAGTGAGTCGACACCGAGGGGCAATCAGCCCCAGCATTTT
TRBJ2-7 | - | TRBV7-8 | CASSLELFGSTGDYEQYF | TGTGCCAGCAGCTTAGAACTGTTTGGATCGACAGGAGACTACGAGCAGTACTTC
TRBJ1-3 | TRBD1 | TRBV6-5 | CASGDSINTIYF | TGTGCCAGCGGGGACAGTATAAACACCATATATTTT
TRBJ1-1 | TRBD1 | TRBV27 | CASSPRQGMKITEAFF | TGTGCCAGCAGTCCAAGACAGGGAATGAAGATCACTGAAGCTTTCTTT